The TCR beta chain under discussion was sequenced for a study of blood T cells in healthy people across ages. A sample-barcoded 5' primer and a J-beta primer mix were used in a second PCR of about 7 to 11 cycles. Using its own MiXCR run on the 5' RACE reads, TCRdb lists one record per CDR3 protein. The sample has some 930,000 distinct CDR3 sequences, just under 30% seen once. This CDR3 is 16 amino acids long. The germline V gene encodes CDR1 MDHEN and CDR2 SYDVKM. With 7 bases removed from V and 4 bases from J, the gap between germline ends came to 22 bases. This clonotype was found many times. These same data were also listed under a study on T cells of mothers and their children.

The chain links TRBV28 to TRBJ1-2, with D maybe TRBD1 (6 bases). This receptor was taken from a woman in her thirties or forties in good health. The specimen was blood. CDR3 sequence: CASTTVRGGQTYGYTF. The CDR3 DNA sequence: TGTGCCAGCACGACTGTTAGGGGCGGACAGACCTATGGCTACACCTTC.